This TCR beta chain emerged from a study of radiotherapy plus CTLA-4 blockade in lung cancer. The V gene end was trimmed by 3 bases and the J gene end by 5 bases; junction bases not matched to a gene: 3. Germline V gives CDR1 SGHNT, CDR2 YENEEA. The CDR3 totals 13 residues. Some clones are missing from TCRdb's copy, which holds only in-frame ones; the method was immunoSEQ multiplex PCR. The sample includes tens of thousands of clones, approximately 80% of them seen just once. This sample comprised peripheral blood, obtained from a patient treated with radiotherapy plus ipilimumab. This chain connects TRBV11-3 to TRBJ1-2; 7 positions match TRBD1. The source of this sequence is a human donor with non-small cell lung cancer who had a complete response to radiotherapy plus ipilimumab. The CDR3 here is CASSLRGLYGYTF. The CDR3 DNA follows: TGTGCCAGCAGCTTGAGGGGGCTGTATGGCTACACCTTC.